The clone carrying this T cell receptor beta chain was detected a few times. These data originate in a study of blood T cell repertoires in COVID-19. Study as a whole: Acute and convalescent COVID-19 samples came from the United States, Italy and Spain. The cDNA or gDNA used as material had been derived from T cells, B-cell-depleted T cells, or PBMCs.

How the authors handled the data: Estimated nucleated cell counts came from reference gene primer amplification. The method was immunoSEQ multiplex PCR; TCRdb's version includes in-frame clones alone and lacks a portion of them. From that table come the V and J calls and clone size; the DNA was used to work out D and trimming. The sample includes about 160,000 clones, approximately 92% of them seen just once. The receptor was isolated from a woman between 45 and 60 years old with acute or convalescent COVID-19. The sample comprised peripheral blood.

The CDR3 sequence: CAIDRGNNYGYTF. The CDR3, as DNA: TGTGCCATAGACAGGGGTAATAACTATGGCTACACCTTC. The J gene is TRBJ1-2, the V gene TRBV10-3, with TRBD1 matching 8 bases. CDR1 and CDR2 (germline): ENHRY, SYGVKD. V shed 9 bases, J shed 1 base, and the junction held 4 bases outside the gene matches. The CDR3 has 13 amino acids.